These T cell receptor beta chains were read from a single sample in a study of T cells in Graves' hyperthyroidism and ophthalmopathy. TCRdb fed the multiplex PCR reads into MiXCR, producing one record per CDR3 protein. This table has approximately 640,000 distinct CDR3 sequences, 15% to 20% appearing once. Sequencing was done on a sample of blood. All receptors derive from a man aged 45-65 years with Graves' hyperthyroidism. Each CDR3 is given with its conserved first and last residue. D genes are given only for firm matches. The size entry is marked missing in some rows and otherwise reads once, few, many or a size class.

V: TRBV7-6
J: TRBJ2-7
D: TRBD1
size: .
length: 15
CDR3: CASSLVQGALYEQYF
DNA: TGTGCCAGCAGCTTAGTTCAGGGGGCTTTGTACGAGCAGTACTTC

V: TRBV13
J: TRBJ2-5
D: .
size: few
length: 15
CDR3: CASSLAEGAQETQYF
DNA: TGTGCCAGCAGCTTAGCGGAGGGGGCACAAGAGACCCAGTACTTC

V: TRBV12-3/TRBV12-4
J: TRBJ2-7
D: .
size: many
length: 14
CDR3: CASSLGHSSYEQYF
DNA: TGTGCCAGCAGTTTAGGACACTCTAGCTACGAGCAGTACTTC

V: TRBV4-2
J: TRBJ1-5
D: .
size: .
length: 16
CDR3: CASSQDPGQSNQPQHF
DNA: TGTGCCAGCAGCCAAGACCCAGGGCAATCCAATCAGCCCCAGCATTTT

V: TRBV5-1
J: TRBJ2-7
D: TRBD1
size: many
length: 15
CDR3: CASSLATGQAYEQYF
DNA: TGCGCCAGCAGCTTGGCCACAGGACAGGCCTACGAGCAGTACTTC

V: TRBV19
J: TRBJ1-1
D: .
size: many
length: 14
CDR3: CASTEQGRSTEAFF
DNA: TGTGCCAGTACCGAACAGGGCCGGAGCACTGAAGCTTTCTTT

V: TRBV24-1
J: TRBJ2-6
D: .
size: many
length: 17
CDR3: CATSDATASSGANVLTF
DNA: TGTGCCACCAGTGACGCGACAGCCTCCTCTGGGGCCAACGTCCTGACTTTC

V: TRBV4-1
J: TRBJ2-1
D: TRBD2
size: many
length: 17
CDR3: CASSQLASGRAYNEQFF
DNA: TGCGCCAGCAGCCAACTGGCTAGCGGGAGAGCCTACAATGAGCAGTTCTTC

V: TRBV30
J: TRBJ2-3
D: .
size: once
length: 11
CDR3: CAWSLSDTQYF
DNA: TGTGCCTGGAGTCTGTCAGATACGCAGTATTTT

V: TRBV7-6
J: TRBJ1-1
D: TRBD1
size: few
length: 14
CDR3: CASVPGGEWTEAFF
DNA: TGTGCCAGCGTCCCAGGGGGCGAGTGGACTGAAGCTTTCTTT

V: TRBV27
J: TRBJ2-3
D: TRBD2
size: .
length: 15
CDR3: CAGSPLAGGPDTQYF
DNA: TGTGCCGGCAGCCCACTAGCGGGAGGGCCAGATACGCAGTATTTT

V: TRBV7-3
J: TRBJ2-1
D: TRBD2
size: .
length: 14
CDR3: CASREGPGGNEQFF
DNA: TGTGCCTCTCGGGAGGGACCCGGAGGCAATGAGCAGTTCTTC

V: TRBV7-9
J: TRBJ1-5
D: .
size: .
length: 19
CDR3: CASSLGPSKGLVSNQPQHF
DNA: TGTGCCAGCAGCTTAGGACCTTCGAAGGGGTTGGTGAGCAATCAGCCCCAGCATTTT

V: TRBV4-1
J: TRBJ2-7
D: TRBD2
size: .
length: 15
CDR3: CASSQVGLANYEQYF
DNA: TGCGCCAGCAGCCAAGTGGGACTAGCGAACTACGAGCAGTACTTC

V: TRBV7-3
J: TRBJ1-2
D: .
size: many
length: 14
CDR3: CASSFETRGNGYTF
DNA: TGTGCCAGCAGCTTCGAGACGAGGGGAAACGGCTACACCTTC

V: TRBV30
J: TRBJ1-2
D: TRBD1
size: .
length: 13
CDR3: CAWDRGLIYGYTF
DNA: TGTGCCTGGGACAGGGGGCTTATTTATGGCTACACCTTC

V: TRBV11-2
J: TRBJ1-5
D: .
size: many
length: 16
CDR3: CASSTGAPGSNQPQHF
DNA: TGTGCCAGCAGCACAGGAGCCCCGGGGAGCAATCAGCCCCAGCATTTT

V: TRBV19
J: TRBJ1-5
D: .
size: few
length: 15
CDR3: CASSIGASGYQPQHF
DNA: TGTGCCAGTAGTATAGGGGCCTCCGGGTATCAGCCCCAGCATTTT

V: TRBV12-3/TRBV12-4
J: TRBJ1-5
D: .
size: many
length: 15
CDR3: CASSLSQGWEQPQHF
DNA: TGTGCCAGCAGTTTGTCCCAGGGCTGGGAGCAGCCCCAGCATTTT

V: TRBV28
J: TRBJ1-3
D: TRBD1
size: many
length: 15
CDR3: CASEPPDRAGNTIYF
DNA: TGTGCCAGCGAACCACCCGACAGGGCTGGAAACACCATATATTTT

V: TRBV11-2
J: TRBJ2-5
D: .
size: many
length: 14
CDR3: CASSLGPAGETQYF
DNA: TGTGCCAGCAGCTTAGGGCCAGCTGGCGAGACCCAGTACTTC

V: TRBV11-2
J: TRBJ2-5
D: .
size: many
length: 16
CDR3: CASSLGGRPGSETQYF
DNA: TGTGCCAGCAGCTTAGGTGGCCGGCCGGGATCCGAGACCCAGTACTTC

V: TRBV4-1
J: TRBJ2-3
D: .
size: .
length: 13
CDR3: CASSQGVTDTQYF
DNA: TGCGCCAGCAGCCAAGGGGTTACAGATACGCAGTATTTT

V: TRBV5-1
J: TRBJ1-1
D: .
size: .
length: 16
CDR3: CASSLAYKVDGSEAFF
DNA: TGCGCCAGCAGCCTAGCGTATAAAGTGGATGGGAGTGAAGCTTTCTTT

V: TRBV30
J: TRBJ2-7
D: .
size: many
length: 11
CDR3: CAWTVSYEQYF
DNA: TGTGCCTGGACGGTATCCTACGAGCAGTACTTC

V: TRBV4-1
J: TRBJ2-1
D: .
size: few
length: 13
CDR3: CASSHGATNEQFF
DNA: TGCGCCAGCAGCCACGGAGCTACGAATGAGCAGTTCTTC

V: TRBV18
J: TRBJ2-1
D: .
size: many
length: 12
CDR3: CASSPGTNEQFF
DNA: TGTGCCAGCTCACCCGGGACTAATGAGCAGTTCTTC

V: TRBV5-6
J: TRBJ2-1
D: .
size: many
length: 12
CDR3: CASSLTLREQFF
DNA: TGTGCCAGCAGCTTGACCCTAAGGGAGCAGTTCTTC

V: TRBV20-1
J: TRBJ2-7
D: .
size: many
length: 9
CDR3: CSASDEQYF
DNA: TGCAGTGCTAGCGACGAGCAGTACTTC

V: TRBV25-1
J: TRBJ2-1
D: TRBD2
size: .
length: 17
CDR3: CASSTSGRAGSYNEQFF
DNA: TGTGCCAGCAGCACTAGCGGGAGGGCCGGGTCCTACAATGAGCAGTTCTTC

V: TRBV24-1
J: TRBJ2-1
D: TRBD2
size: few
length: 15
CDR3: CATRPSGSSYNEQFF
DNA: TGTGCCACCAGACCAAGCGGGAGCTCATACAATGAGCAGTTCTTC

V: TRBV29-1
J: TRBJ1-2
D: TRBD1
size: .
length: 13
CDR3: CSVERGTGHGYTF
DNA: TGCAGCGTTGAAAGGGGGACAGGACATGGCTACACCTTC

V: TRBV9
J: TRBJ1-2
D: TRBD1
size: many
length: 15
CDR3: CASSLSGQGKAGYTF
DNA: TGTGCCAGCAGCCTGTCGGGACAGGGTAAGGCTGGCTACACCTTC

V: TRBV20-1
J: TRBJ2-1
D: TRBD2
size: once
length: 15
CDR3: CSARQGLAPYNEQFF
DNA: TGCAGTGCTAGGCAGGGACTAGCGCCTTACAATGAGCAGTTCTTC

V: TRBV6-1
J: TRBJ2-7
D: TRBD2
size: .
length: 13
CDR3: CASRGLASGEQYF
DNA: TGTGCCAGCAGGGGACTAGCGAGCGGCGAGCAGTACTTC

V: TRBV28
J: TRBJ2-3
D: TRBD2
size: many
length: 16
CDR3: CASSRLGGRATDTQYF
DNA: TGTGCCAGCAGCCGGCTGGGCGGGAGGGCAACAGATACGCAGTATTTT

V: TRBV20-1
J: TRBJ2-7
D: .
size: many
length: 11
CDR3: CSASAPNEQYF
DNA: TGCAGTGCTAGTGCACCAAACGAGCAGTACTTC

V: TRBV15
J: TRBJ2-7
D: .
size: .
length: 18
CDR3: CATSRGIGGSGSSYEQYF
DNA: TGTGCCACCAGCAGAGGGATTGGAGGTAGCGGAAGCTCCTACGAGCAGTACTTC

V: TRBV12-3/TRBV12-4
J: TRBJ2-1
D: TRBD2
size: many
length: 15
CDR3: CASSLRSGRRNEQFF
DNA: TGTGCCAGCAGTTTAAGAAGCGGGAGGCGGAATGAGCAGTTCTTC

V: TRBV4-2
J: TRBJ2-2
D: .
size: .
length: 15
CDR3: CASTVGVSITGELFF
DNA: TGTGCCAGCACCGTAGGGGTATCCATCACCGGGGAGCTGTTTTTT

V: TRBV28
J: TRBJ2-7
D: .
size: many
length: 15
CDR3: CASSLAIRRSYEQYF
DNA: TGTGCCAGCAGTTTAGCTATACGCCGCTCCTACGAGCAGTACTTC

V: TRBV15
J: TRBJ2-7
D: .
size: many
length: 16
CDR3: CATSRDLGSSMNEQYF
DNA: TGTGCCACCAGCAGAGACCTTGGGTCAAGTATGAACGAGCAGTACTTC

V: TRBV5-6
J: TRBJ2-7
D: .
size: many
length: 12
CDR3: CASSLYYYEQYF
DNA: TGTGCCAGCAGCTTGTACTACTACGAGCAGTACTTC

V: TRBV3-1
J: TRBJ2-3
D: .
size: .
length: 15
CDR3: CASSQNEGWADTQYF
DNA: TGTGCCAGCAGCCAAAATGAGGGATGGGCAGATACGCAGTATTTT

V: TRBV2
J: TRBJ1-5
D: TRBD1
size: many
length: 14
CDR3: CASSEGRGPQPQHF
DNA: TGTGCCAGCAGTGAGGGCAGGGGGCCTCAGCCCCAGCATTTT

V: TRBV6-5
J: TRBJ1-1
D: .
size: few
length: 13
CDR3: CASSYTGIPEAFF
DNA: TGTGCCAGCAGTTATACAGGGATCCCTGAAGCTTTCTTT

V: TRBV19
J: TRBJ2-5
D: TRBD1
size: once
length: 16
CDR3: CASSIRGPALQETQYF
DNA: TGTGCCAGTAGTATTAGGGGGCCGGCACTCCAAGAGACCCAGTACTTC

V: TRBV20-1
J: TRBJ2-2
D: TRBD2
size: .
length: 18
CDR3: CSARGTSGLKWNTGELFF
DNA: TGCAGTGCTAGGGGGACTAGCGGCCTAAAGTGGAACACCGGGGAGCTGTTTTTT

V: TRBV5-5
J: TRBJ2-5
D: .
size: many
length: 13
CDR3: CASSTQGRETQYF
DNA: TGTGCCAGCAGCACACAGGGAAGGGAGACCCAGTACTTC

V: TRBV4-1
J: TRBJ2-5
D: .
size: once
length: 15
CDR3: CASSRTATRQETQYF
DNA: TGCGCCAGCAGCCGGACAGCGACCCGGCAAGAGACCCAGTACTTC

V: TRBV19
J: TRBJ1-1
D: .
size: .
length: 17
CDR3: CASSIGGSLGANTEAFF
DNA: TGTGCCAGTAGTATTGGTGGGTCACTCGGGGCGAACACTGAAGCTTTCTTT

V: TRBV27
J: TRBJ2-5
D: .
size: .
length: 15
CDR3: CASSLGTRYQETQYF
DNA: TGTGCCAGCAGTTTAGGGACAAGGTACCAAGAGACCCAGTACTTC

V: TRBV29-1
J: TRBJ1-1
D: .
size: few
length: 14
CDR3: CSVEDQGWDTEAFF
DNA: TGCAGCGTTGAAGATCAAGGGTGGGACACTGAAGCTTTCTTT

V: TRBV4-1
J: TRBJ1-1
D: .
size: many
length: 16
CDR3: CASSLGLAGRNTEAFF
DNA: TGCGCCAGCAGCCTAGGCCTGGCAGGGAGGAACACTGAAGCTTTCTTT

V: TRBV10-3
J: TRBJ2-1
D: TRBD2
size: .
length: 14
CDR3: CAISPTSGDNEQFF
DNA: TGTGCCATCAGTCCAACTAGCGGGGACAATGAGCAGTTCTTC

V: TRBV10-2
J: TRBJ1-5
D: .
size: .
length: 15
CDR3: CASSESGVGNQPQHF
DNA: TGCGCCAGCAGTGAGTCGGGGGTTGGCAATCAGCCCCAGCATTTT

V: TRBV6-1
J: TRBJ1-5
D: .
size: many
length: 15
CDR3: CASTKKRTANQPQHF
DNA: TGTGCCAGCACAAAAAAGAGGACAGCGAATCAGCCCCAGCATTTT